These 6 T cell receptor beta chains share one sample of origin, sequenced in a study of blood T cell repertoires in COVID-19. TCRdb's table, derived via immunoSEQ multiplex PCR, lists solely in-frame clones and lacks some. Among some 150,000 clones listed, 82% were seen once. Sample: peripheral blood. The source of these receptors is a woman of 80 years or more with acute or convalescent COVID-19.

The genes are TRBV4-2 and TRBJ2-7, with 14 bases fitting TRBD2. Per the germline V gene, CDR1 is LGHNA and CDR2 is YNFKEQ. The CDR3 loop spans 15 amino acids. Losses at the gene ends were 3 bases for V and 5 bases for J; bases not matched to a gene: 3. The CDR3 DNA is TGTGCCAGCAGCCAGATGGGACTAGCGGGAGACGAGCAGTACTTC. This sequence encodes CASSQMGLAGDEQYF.

In this sample, this clone turned up once. The V and J genes are TRBV11-2 and TRBJ2-1; 7 positions match TRBD2. Germline lookup yields CDR1 SGHAT and CDR2 FQNNGV. This CDR3 spans 15 amino acids. Losses at the gene ends were 4 bases for V and 4 bases for J; bases not matched to a gene: 7. CDR3 DNA: TGTGCCAGCAGCTCAACAGTGGGGGGGTACAATGAGCAGTTCTTC. Translating it yields CASSSTVGGYNEQFF.

This clone was observed a few times. The chain joins TRBV3-1 (or the pseudogene TRBV3-2) to TRBJ2-3; 11 nucleotides line up with TRBD2. The germline gives CDR1 LGHDT, CDR2 YNNKEL (reference sequence). CDR3 size: 15 residues. After removal of 4 bases from V and 4 bases from J, the junction contained 4 bases not matched to a gene. In DNA form, the CDR3 reads TGTGCCAGCAGCCGACTAGCGGGAAGTCCAGATACGCAGTATTTT. As protein: CASSRLAGSPDTQYF.

In this sample, this clone turned up a few times. This chain connects TRBV19 to TRBJ1-1; possible D gene TRBD1, 6 bases. Trimming pared 8 bases from V and 1 base from J, leaving 14 bases between. The CDR3 has 14 amino acids. Germline CDR1 and CDR2: LNHDA and SQIVND (reference sequence). CDR3 sequence (DNA): TGTGCCAGTGCCGCACAGGGTGGGAACACTGAAGCTTTCTTT. This codes for CASAAQGGNTEAFF.

The CDR3 DNA is TGTGCCAGCAGCCAGTCTCGCTATGGCTACACCTTC. Its protein product is CASSQSRYGYTF. This sequence joins TRBV5-6 and TRBJ1-2; the D is unclear. This CDR3 comprises 12 residues. CDR1 SGHDT and CDR2 YYEEEE come from the germline V gene. With 4 bases removed from V and 4 bases from J, the gap between germline ends came to 8 bases.

This clone was seen once. This rearrangement joins TRBV19 to TRBJ2-7; a possible D gene is TRBD2 (5 bases). This CDR3 spans 13 amino acids. The germline V gene has CDR1 LNHDA and CDR2 SQIVND (reference sequence). V lost 1 base and J lost 6, with 10 bases in between. The chain's CDR3 is CASSIAGSFEQYF. CDR3 nucleotide sequence: TGTGCCAGTAGTATAGCGGGATCTTTCGAGCAGTACTTC.